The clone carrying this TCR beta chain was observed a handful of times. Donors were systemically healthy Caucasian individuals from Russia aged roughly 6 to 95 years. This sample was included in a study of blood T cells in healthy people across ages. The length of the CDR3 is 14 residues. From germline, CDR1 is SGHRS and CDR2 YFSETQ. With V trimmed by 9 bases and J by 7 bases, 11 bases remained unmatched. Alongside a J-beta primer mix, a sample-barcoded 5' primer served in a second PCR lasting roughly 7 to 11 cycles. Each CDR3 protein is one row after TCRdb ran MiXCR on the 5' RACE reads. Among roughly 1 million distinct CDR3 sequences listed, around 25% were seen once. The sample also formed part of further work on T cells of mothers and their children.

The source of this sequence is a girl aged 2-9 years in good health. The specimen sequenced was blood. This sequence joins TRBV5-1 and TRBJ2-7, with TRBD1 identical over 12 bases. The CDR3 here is CATGPGQGAEEQYF. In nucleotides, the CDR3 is TGCGCCACCGGACCGGGACAGGGGGCTGAGGAGCAGTACTTC.